This entry lists 17 T cell receptor beta chains sequenced from one sample in a study of radiation and T cells in renal cell carcinoma. The sample's time point: blood 2 weeks post-SBRT. As for treatment: 15 Gy SBRT to primary tumor, nephrectomy 4 weeks later. Libraries were prepared by immunoSEQ multiplex PCR; TCRdb keeps only in-frame clonotypes and omits some of them. The sample yields 100,000 to 150,000 clones, over 75% seen once. The sample in question was blood, obtained from a patient whose treatment included radiotherapy and nephrectomy. Receptors were obtained from a man aged 45-65 years with renal cell carcinoma.

This chain uses TRBV29-1 with TRBJ2-4, with TRBD1 as a possible D gene (6 bases). CDR3 size: 15 residues. Trimming took off 6 bases at V and 0 bases at J, with 15 bases between the two ends. CDR1 is SQVTM and CDR2 is ANQGSEA in the germline V gene. In DNA, the CDR3 is TGCAGCGTATCAGGACAGTCACTAGCCAAAAACATTCAGTACTTC. This gives the protein CSVSGQSLAKNIQYF.

The rearrangement links TRBV10-3 to TRBJ2-3; the D is unclear. Germline V gene lookup returns CDR1 ENHRY and CDR2 SYGVKD. Trimming took off 0 bases at V and 7 bases at J, with 8 bases between the two ends. The CDR3 totals 13 residues. Here the CDR3 reads CAISESLANTQYF. The CDR3 DNA follows: TGTGCCATCAGTGAGTCGTTAGCAAATACGCAGTATTTT.

The chain combines TRBV27 with TRBJ1-1, with D perhaps TRBD1 (5 bases). The CDR3 has 15 residues. Germline V lookup: CDR1 MNHEY, CDR2 SMNVEV (reference sequence). The V end lost 5 bases, the J end lost 5 bases, and 18 bases lay between the germline ends. CDR3 nucleotides: TGTGCCAGCAGTACTAGACAGTCGGGAAAAACTGAAGCTTTCTTT. This codes for CASSTRQSGKTEAFF.

The chain combines TRBV5-4 with TRBJ1-1; D is uncertain. With 0 bases removed from V and 4 bases from J, the gap between germline ends came to 10 bases. The CDR3 length is 14 residues. Germline V gene data show CDR1 as SGHNT and CDR2 as YYREEE (reference sequence). The chain's CDR3 is CASSLDFFATEAFF. CDR3 coding DNA: TGTGCCAGCAGCTTGGATTTTTTTGCCACTGAAGCTTTCTTT. Based on the CDR3 plus reference TRBV5-4 and TRBJ1-1, the full variable domain is ETGVTQSPTHLIKTRGQQVTLRCSSQSGHNTVSWYQQALGQGPQFIFQYYREEENGRGNFPPRFSGLQFPNYSSELNVNALELDDSALYLCASSLDFFATEAFFGQGTRLTVV.

This clone was found a few times. J is TRBJ2-1 and V is TRBV29-1, with 7 bases matching TRBD1. Germline CDR1 is SQVTM and CDR2 is ANQGSEA. This CDR3 is 13 amino acids long. Unmatched junction bases numbered 2, after V lost 6 bases and J lost 0 bases. The CDR3, as DNA: TGCAGCGTGGGACAGTCCTCCTACAATGAGCAGTTCTTC. This gives the protein CSVGQSSYNEQFF.

This chain uses TRBV2 with TRBJ2-5, with D possibly being TRBD2 (5 bases). Germline V lookup: CDR1 SNHLY, CDR2 FYNNEI. The CDR3 is 15 amino acids. V dropped 8 bases and J dropped 2 bases, with 18 bases sitting between them. CDR3 nucleotide sequence: TGTGCCAGCGCCTTAGGAGGAGCGGAACAAGAGACCCAGTACTTC. As protein: CASALGGAEQETQYF. The complete variable domain, with remaining parts taken from reference TRBV2 and TRBJ2-5, reads EPEVTQTPSHQVTQMGQEVILRCVPISNHLYFYWYRQILGQKVEFLVSFYNNEISEKSEIFDDQFSVERPDGSNFTLKIRSTKLEDSAMYFCASALGGAEQETQYFGPGTRLLVL.

This chain joins TRBV4-3 and TRBJ2-7, with TRBD1 matching over 8 bases. Losses at the gene ends were 2 bases for V and 4 bases for J; bases not matched to a gene: 4. Germline V gene lookup returns CDR1 LGHNA and CDR2 YSLEER. The CDR3 loop spans 14 amino acids. The CDR3 DNA reads as TGCGCCAGCAGCCAAAAGACAGGGGAATACGAGCAGTACTTC. Its protein is CASSQKTGEYEQYF.

The CDR3 sequence is CASSEPRQGKNQETQYF. DNA of the CDR3: TGCGCCAGCAGTGAGCCGAGGCAGGGGAAGAACCAAGAGACCCAGTACTTC. The chain joins TRBV10-1 to TRBJ2-5; D is perhaps TRBD1 (6 bases). The CDR3 runs to 17 residues. Between the trimmed V and J ends, which lost 2 bases and 0 bases, there was a span of 16 bases. Germline CDR1 is WNHNN and CDR2 is SYGVQD (reference sequence).

V usage is TRBV2 and J usage is TRBJ1-2; D unresolved. The germline gives CDR1 SNHLY, CDR2 FYNNEI. This CDR3 is 13 amino acids long. V was cut by 8 bases and J by 7 bases, with 17 bases left in between. As DNA, the CDR3 is TGTGCCAGCCTCTATGGGGAGTCGGGTGGCTACACCTTC. The encoded protein is CASLYGESGGYTF.

This clone was counted a single time. The chain links TRBV30 to TRBJ1-2, with a weak D call TRBD1 (5 bases). The CDR3 contains 12 residues. V dropped 0 bases and J dropped 14 bases, with 16 bases sitting between them. The germline gives CDR1 GTSNPN, CDR2 SVGIG (reference sequence). CDR3 nucleotides: TGTGCCTGGAGTGTATGGAGGGGAGAGGGTACCTTC. It is translated as CAWSVWRGEGTF.

J is TRBJ2-1 and V is TRBV6-5; the match to TRBD2 covers 8 bases. This CDR3 region has 13 residues. After removal of 2 bases from V and 8 bases from J, the junction contained 2 bases not matched to a gene. Germline-derived CDR1 and CDR2 are MNHEY and SVGAGI. CDR3 amino acids: CASSYLTSDEQFF. CDR3 bases: TGTGCCAGCAGTTACCTGACTAGCGATGAGCAGTTCTTC.

This chain links TRBV4-1 with TRBJ1-1, with 7 bases identical to TRBD1. The V gene end was trimmed by 4 bases and the J gene end by 5 bases; junction bases not matched to a gene: 7. CDR1 MGHRA and CDR2 YSYEKL come from the germline V gene. This CDR3 is 14 amino acids long. CDR3 DNA sequence: TGCGCCAGCAGCCTAAGAGGGGGCCAGACTGAAGCTTTCTTT. This sequence encodes CASSLRGGQTEAFF.

V gene TRBV7-3 combines with J gene TRBJ1-1; D gene unclear. Trimming took off 2 bases at V and 1 base at J, with 8 bases between the two ends. CDR1 and CDR2 (germline): SGHTA, FQGTGA. This CDR3 has 14 amino acids. Written as DNA, the CDR3 is TGTGCCAGCAGCTTAGGTCCAGGGAACACTGAAGCTTTCTTT. As protein: CASSLGPGNTEAFF.

The J gene is TRBJ1-2, the V gene TRBV19; no clear D gene. Trimming pared 4 bases from V and 0 bases from J, leaving 9 bases between. The CDR3 spans 14 residues. CDR1 and CDR2 from the germline V gene are LNHDA and SQIVND (reference sequence). The CDR3 nucleotides read TGTGCCAGTAGTAGGTCCGGGGCTAACTATGGCTACACCTTC. Protein: CASSRSGANYGYTF.

The chain has TRBV6-5 and TRBJ2-1, with D perhaps TRBD1 or TRBD2 (5 bases each). The CDR3 sequence is 15 residues long. The germline V gene encodes CDR1 MNHEY and CDR2 SVGAGI. Trimming pared 6 bases from V and 7 bases from J, leaving 19 bases between. The CDR3 region has the DNA TGTGCCAGCAGGTTTAGGGTGGGCAGGGAGAATGAGCAGTTCTTC. Protein: CASRFRVGRENEQFF.

This clone was detected many times. This CDR3 is CASSNNRDGTEAFF. The CDR3 DNA sequence: TGTGCCAGCAGTAACAACAGGGATGGCACTGAAGCTTTCTTT. V usage is TRBV27 and J usage is TRBJ1-1, with a possible D match to TRBD1 (6 bases). The CDR3 contains 14 residues. Germline loops: CDR1 MNHEY, CDR2 SMNVEV (reference sequence). V lost 5 bases, J lost 4 bases, and 14 bases lay in between.

CDR3 protein: CASSTQTGEDYGYTF. The CDR3 DNA reads TGTGCCAGCAGCACCCAAACGGGGGAGGACTATGGCTACACCTTC. This sequence joins TRBV5-4 and TRBJ1-2, with D maybe TRBD1 (5 bases). This CDR3 is built from 15 residues. CDR1 and CDR2 (germline): SGHNT, YYREEE (reference sequence). Trimming pared 4 bases from V and 3 bases from J, leaving 16 bases between.